This TCR beta chain stems from a study of OX40 agonist ivuxolimab in advanced cancers. Study at large: Patients treated during dose escalation were battling hepatocellular carcinoma, melanoma, renal cell or head and neck cancer. A mean age of 60 years, range roughly 20 to 90, was recorded, and around 85% were male. Antecedent anti-PD-1, anti-PD-L1 or anti-CTLA-4 therapy was permissible, with under 50% having received some.

Overall study findings and caveats: Partly responding patients at 0.1-3.0 mg/kg showed some of the smallest clonal expansion.

Germline V gene sequence: CDR1 SGHRS, CDR2 YFSETQ. The CDR3 spans 16 residues. Trimming left V 0 bases short and J 5 bases short, with 17 bases between. In this sample, this clone turned up a few times. Its specificity is not known. Clones were sequenced by immunoSEQ multiplex PCR, and TCRdb holds only the in-frame ones, with some missing. The data show fewer than 55,000 clones, with over 80% seen just once and more than 1.5% held by the top ten. Material: CD4+ or CD8+ T cells sorted from blood, obtained in a trial of the OX40 agonist ivuxolimab. The clonotype was recovered from an adult with an advanced solid tumor such as melanoma, head and neck, liver or kidney cancer. The chain joins TRBV5-1 to TRBJ2-5, with D perhaps TRBD2 (7 bases). The CDR3 loop reads CASSLGGGAVFETQYF. The DNA of the CDR3 is TGCGCCAGCAGCTTGGGAGGGGGGGCCGTCTTCGAGACCCAGTACTTC.